This TCR beta chain came from a study of blood T cell repertoires in COVID-19. V was trimmed by 1 base and J by 1 base, leaving 13 bases between them. Germline V gene sequence: CDR1 SGHNT, CDR2 YENEEA. The CDR3 totals 16 residues. TCRdb's copy holds only in-frame clones and misses some; the assay was immunoSEQ multiplex PCR. This sample has 250,000 to 350,000 clones; roughly 90% occur once, and the top ten carry roughly 2.6%. Participants had their cohort set by participant-reported clinical history. The chain joins TRBV11-3 to TRBJ1-1, with D maybe TRBD1 (6 bases). The sequencing sample was made of PBMCs or T cells enriched from blood (not recorded which). The TCR was taken from a man between 60 and 75 years old who had recovered from COVID-19. The CDR3 loop is CASSLAGGAPNTEAFF. The CDR3 nucleotides are TGTGCCAGCAGCTTAGCTGGGGGGGCCCCGAACACTGAAGCTTTCTTT.